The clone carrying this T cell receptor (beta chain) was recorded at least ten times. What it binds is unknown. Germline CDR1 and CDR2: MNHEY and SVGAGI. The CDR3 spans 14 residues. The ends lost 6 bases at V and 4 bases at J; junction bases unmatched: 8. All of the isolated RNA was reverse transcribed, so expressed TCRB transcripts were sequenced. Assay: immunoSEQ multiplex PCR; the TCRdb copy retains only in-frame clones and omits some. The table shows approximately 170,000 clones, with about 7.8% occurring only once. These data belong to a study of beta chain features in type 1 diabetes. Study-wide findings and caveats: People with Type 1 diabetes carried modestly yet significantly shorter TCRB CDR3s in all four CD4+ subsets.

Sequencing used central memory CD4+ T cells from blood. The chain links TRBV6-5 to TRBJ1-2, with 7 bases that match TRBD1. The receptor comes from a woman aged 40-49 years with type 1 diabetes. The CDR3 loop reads CASRNRDRIYGYTF. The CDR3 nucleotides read TGTGCCAGCAGGAACCGGGACAGAATCTATGGCTACACCTTC.